These 11 T cell receptor beta chains share one sample of origin, sequenced in a study of T-cell memory formation after mild COVID-19. Using its own MiXCR run on the 5' RACE reads, TCRdb lists one record per CDR3 protein. The sample lists some 260,000 distinct CDR3 sequences; about 15% were seen once. Specimen: PBMCs or a T cell subset sorted from them (not recorded which). These receptors were collected from a man between 18 and 29 years old who had mild COVID-19 (a few samples of this study predate the infection). Cell type and time point are not known.

This chain joins TRBV20-1 and TRBJ1-2; D not resolved. Germline-derived CDR1 and CDR2 are DFQATT and SNEGSKA (reference sequence). The CDR3 totals 13 residues. The V gene lost 3 bases and the J gene lost 6 bases, with 14 bases spanning the gap. In nucleotides, the CDR3 is TGCAGTGCTAGGACGGGAGGGATCGATGGCTACACCTTC. As protein: CSARTGGIDGYTF.

This rearrangement joins TRBV20-1 to TRBJ2-3; TRBD2 matches at 8 bases. Per germline, CDR1 DFQATT and CDR2 SNEGSKA (reference sequence). The CDR3 is 14 amino acids. V shed 2 bases, J shed 3 bases, and the junction held 4 bases outside the gene matches. CDR3 sequence: CSARTGGATDTQYF. The DNA of the CDR3 is TGCAGTGCTAGAACCGGGGGGGCGACAGATACGCAGTATTTT.

The CDR3, as DNA: TGTGCCAGCAGTTACTGGATCGTAGAGACCCAGTACTTC. Translating gives CASSYWIVETQYF. V is TRBV6-6 and J is TRBJ2-5; no clear D. The V gene's germline CDR1 is MNHNY and CDR2 SVGAGI (reference sequence). V was clipped by 1 base and J by 4 bases, with 7 bases between them. The CDR3 is 13 residues long.

This chain uses TRBV6-5 with TRBJ1-5; D uncertain. Germline V gene lookup returns CDR1 MNHEY and CDR2 SVGAGI. Trimming left V 8 bases short and J 4 bases short, with 12 bases between. This CDR3 spans 13 amino acids. CDR3 sequence (DNA): TGTGCCAGCCGTCTAGAAGGAAATCAGCCCCAGCATTTT. It specifies CASRLEGNQPQHF.

This clonotype showed up just a few times. The V gene is TRBV5-1, the J gene TRBJ1-4; D might be TRBD1 (5 bases). CDR1 is SGHRS, CDR2 YFSETQ, per germline. The CDR3 runs 16 residues. V was pared by 0 bases and J by 5 bases, with 14 bases between. CDR3: CASSLAPGGRNEKLFF. DNA for the CDR3: TGCGCCAGCAGCTTGGCGCCCGGGGGTAGGAATGAAAAACTGTTTTTT.

This clonotype was counted at least ten times. This rearrangement joins TRBV20-1 to TRBJ1-1; 7 positions agree with TRBD1. V gave up 5 bases and J gave up 0 bases; unmatched junction bases: 6. The germline V gene encodes CDR1 DFQATT and CDR2 SNEGSKA (reference sequence). The CDR3 contains 14 residues. CDR3 DNA sequence: TGCAGTGCTCGATCCGGGACAGTGAACACTGAAGCTTTCTTT. Protein sequence: CSARSGTVNTEAFF.

This clonotype has a count of ten or more. This chain joins TRBV6-4 and TRBJ1-4; TRBD1 matches 8 bases. Per the germline V gene, CDR1 is MRHNA and CDR2 is SNTAGT. The length of the CDR3 is 19 residues. V lost 0 bases, J lost 0 bases, and 9 bases stayed unmatched. CDR3 amino acids: CASSDSWTGWSATNEKLFF. As DNA, the CDR3 is TGTGCCAGCAGTGACTCTTGGACAGGGTGGTCCGCAACTAATGAAAAACTGTTTTTT.

The chain employs TRBV18 and TRBJ1-5; 9 nucleotides align to TRBD1. With V trimmed by 6 bases and J by 4 bases, 10 bases remained unmatched. CDR3 length: 16 amino acids. Germline V gene data show CDR1 as KGHSH and CDR2 as LQKENI. The CDR3 reads CASSRGRDRVNQPQHF. The CDR3 region has the DNA TGTGCCAGCTCCCGCGGCCGGGACAGGGTTAATCAGCCCCAGCATTTT.

The J gene is TRBJ1-5, the V gene TRBV20-1, with 9 bases aligning to TRBD1. The CDR3 consists of 13 residues. Trimming removed 5 bases from V and 5 bases from J; junction bases left unmatched: 4. From germline, CDR1 is DFQATT and CDR2 SNEGSKA (reference sequence). The CDR3 DNA reads TGCAGTGCTGTTCGACAGGGGGATCAGCCCCAGCATTTT. It codes for CSAVRQGDQPQHF.

This clonotype was recorded at least ten times. V gene TRBV7-9 combines with J gene TRBJ2-3; D is unclear. The CDR3 is 12 amino acids. Trimming pared 5 bases from V and 8 bases from J, leaving 11 bases between. In germline, CDR1 is SEHNR, CDR2 FQNEAQ (reference sequence). The CDR3 DNA sequence: TGTGCCAGCAGCCCCTCGGAGCGTACGCAGTATTTT. The encoded protein is CASSPSERTQYF.

This clonotype was seen only a few times. This chain links TRBV7-8 with TRBJ2-2; 11 bases are shared with TRBD2. There are 15 residues in the CDR3. Germline-derived CDR1 and CDR2 are SGHVS and FQNEAQ. Trimming at V came to 7 bases and at J to 8 bases, leaving 9 bases not matched to a gene. CDR3 nucleotides: TGTGCCAGCACCACGACTAGCGGGGTGACAGGGGAGCTGTTTTTT. Translation: CASTTTSGVTGELFF.